The 23 T cell receptor beta chains presented below share a single source sample, sequenced in a study of shared clonotypes between healthy human individuals. The protocol was immunoSEQ multiplex PCR, while the TCRdb copy is restricted to in-frame clones and leaves out a portion. The sample includes 2 million to 2.5 million clones, 90% to 97% of them seen just once. The specimen was naive CD4+ T cells sorted from blood. Subset defined: CD45RA+ positively selected. These receptors originate from a young man in good health.

In this sample, this clone turned up once. The chain carries TRBV7-3 and TRBJ2-3; TRBD1 is a possible D gene (5 bases). The germline gives CDR1 SGHTA, CDR2 FQGTGA. V was clipped by 5 bases and J by 2 bases, with 11 bases between them. The CDR3 totals 14 residues. CDR3 DNA sequence: TGTGCCAGCAGCCTCCAGGGCCACACAGATACGCAGTATTTT. This codes for CASSLQGHTDTQYF. The full variable domain, its missing parts supplied by reference TRBV7-3 and TRBJ2-3, is GAGVSQTPSNKVTEKGKYVELRCDPISGHTALYWYRQSLGQGPEFLIYFQGTGAADDSGLPNDRFFAVRPEGSVSTLKIQRTERGDSAVYLCASSLQGHTDTQYFGPGTRLTVL.

The gene calls are TRBV30 and TRBJ1-2; D is perhaps TRBD1 (5 bases). The CDR3 contains 14 residues. V dropped 3 bases and J dropped 4 bases, with 15 bases sitting between them. Germline CDR1 is GTSNPN and CDR2 is SVGIG (reference sequence). The CDR3 here is CAWRVRVGGYGYTF. The CDR3 DNA is TGTGCCTGGAGGGTGCGAGTGGGGGGCTATGGCTACACCTTC.

This sequence joins TRBV6-6 and TRBJ2-7, with 7 nucleotides matching TRBD1. Germline lookup yields CDR1 MNHNY and CDR2 SVGAGI (reference sequence). The CDR3 sequence is 14 residues long. The ends lost 5 bases at V and 0 bases at J; junction bases unmatched: 4. This CDR3 reads CASSARQGSYEQYF. In nucleotides, the CDR3 is TGTGCCAGCAGTGCGAGACAGGGCTCCTACGAGCAGTACTTC.

In DNA form, the CDR3 reads TGTGCCAGCAGCCCGCGAAAAACTGAAGAGACCCAGTACTTC. Translating gives CASSPRKTEETQYF. The chain joins TRBV11-1 to TRBJ2-5; D is undetermined. Germline lookup yields CDR1 SGHAT and CDR2 FQDESV (reference sequence). This CDR3 region has 14 residues. Trimming shortened V by 5 bases and J by 3 bases, and 13 bases separated the two germline ends.

This clone came up once. The gene calls are TRBV18 and TRBJ2-5, with TRBD2 identical over 7 bases. V lost 3 bases and J lost 4; bases outside the gene matches: 8. The germline V gene encodes CDR1 KGHSH and CDR2 LQKENI. The length of the CDR3 is 15 residues. CDR3 amino acids: CASSPPGPGGETQYF. The CDR3 nucleotides read TGTGCCAGCTCACCGCCGGGACCGGGGGGAGAGACCCAGTACTTC.

The V gene is TRBV11-2, the J gene TRBJ1-4, with 9 nucleotides matching TRBD1. V was clipped by 5 bases and J by 6 bases; unmatched bases: 4. Germline V gene lookup returns CDR1 SGHAT and CDR2 FQNNGV. The length of the CDR3 is 14 residues. The CDR3 region has the DNA TGTGCCAGCAGCCTCGGGACAGGGTATGAAAAACTGTTTTTT. Amino acid sequence: CASSLGTGYEKLFF.

The chain combines TRBV6-4 with TRBJ1-2, with D possibly TRBD1 on 6 matching bases. Trimming left V 3 bases short and J 7 bases short, with 18 bases between. The CDR3 loop spans 15 amino acids. The germline V gene has CDR1 MRHNA and CDR2 SNTAGT. CDR3 sequence reads: CASSETADSLTGYTF. The CDR3 DNA sequence: TGTGCCAGCAGTGAGACGGCGGACAGTCTAACTGGCTACACCTTC.

The rearrangement links TRBV6-1 to TRBJ2-5, with 7 positions matching TRBD1. The germline CDR1 and CDR2 sequences are MNHNS and SASEGT. This CDR3 has 15 residues. Trimming removed 5 bases from V and 5 bases from J; junction bases left unmatched: 11. CDR3 coding DNA: TGTGCCAGCAGTCATGGTCAGGGGGAATGGGAGACCCAGTACTTC. Its translation: CASSHGQGEWETQYF.

This chain joins TRBV14 and TRBJ2-5; D is unclear. V gave up 1 base and J gave up 5 bases, with 5 bases separating them. The CDR3 contains 12 residues. The germline V gene has CDR1 SGHDN and CDR2 FVKESK. The CDR3 protein is CASSQVFETQYF. The CDR3 DNA reads TGTGCCAGCAGCCAAGTATTTGAGACCCAGTACTTC.

V is TRBV30 and J is TRBJ1-4, with D unresolved. V was pared by 0 bases and J by 4 bases, with 6 bases between. The CDR3 contains 13 residues. Germline V CDR1 and CDR2: GTSNPN, SVGIG (reference sequence). CDR3 in amino acids: CAWSVRFNEKLFF. DNA of the CDR3: TGTGCCTGGAGTGTACGGTTTAATGAAAAACTGTTTTTT.

The chain joins TRBV5-6 to TRBJ2-2; 9 bases align to TRBD1. The CDR3 is 15 residues long. V lost 3 bases, J lost 7 bases, and 7 bases stayed unmatched. Looked up from germline, CDR1 is SGHDT and CDR2 is YYEEEE. CDR3 nucleotides: TGTGCCAGCAGCTCGGACAGGGGTTATGACGGGGAGCTGTTTTTT. Amino acid sequence: CASSSDRGYDGELFF.

A word on this clone: This sample also contains other DNA sequences that code for the same CDR3. The J gene is TRBJ1-3, the V gene TRBV30, with D hard to call. The CDR3 consists of 12 residues. Trimming left V 0 bases short and J 4 bases short, with 4 bases between. Germline V gives CDR1 GTSNPN, CDR2 SVGIG (reference sequence). CDR3 in DNA: TGTGCCTGGAGTGTTTCGGGAAACACCATATATTTT. Translating it yields CAWSVSGNTIYF.

V and J are TRBV14 and TRBJ1-6; the D is unclear. CDR1 is SGHDN, CDR2 FVKESK, per germline. V was pared by 1 base and J by 2 bases, with 12 bases between. The CDR3 runs 17 residues. The CDR3 region has the DNA TGTGCCAGCAGCCAAGCCCCGGGGAACACCTATAATTCACCCCTCCACTTT. As protein: CASSQAPGNTYNSPLHF.

This clone was found once. This chain joins TRBV5-1 and TRBJ1-5, with TRBD1 matching 7 bases. Germline CDR1 is SGHRS and CDR2 is YFSETQ. With V trimmed by 0 bases and J by 1 base, 4 bases remained unmatched. The CDR3 is 16 residues long. The CDR3 DNA is TGCGCCAGCAGCTTGGGTGACAGGGAAAGCAATCAGCCCCAGCATTTT. It codes for CASSLGDRESNQPQHF.

For this clone: Other DNA sequences from this sample encode an identical CDR3 as well. J is TRBJ1-4 and V is TRBV7-2, with a weak D call TRBD1 (5 bases). The CDR3 length is 14 residues. Trimming left V 0 bases short and J 5 bases short, with 7 bases between. CDR1 is SGHTA, CDR2 FQGNSA, per germline. Written as DNA, the CDR3 is TGTGCCAGCAGCTTAGCGGGACTGAATGAAAAACTGTTTTTT. This encodes CASSLAGLNEKLFF.

In nucleotides, the CDR3 is TGTGCCAGCTATTCGAGCTCTGGAAACACCATATATTTT. It specifies CASYSSSGNTIYF. V is TRBV28 and J is TRBJ1-3; D unresolved. Germline V CDR1 and CDR2: MDHEN, SYDVKM. This CDR3 comprises 13 residues. Trimming left V 8 bases short and J 0 bases short, with 8 bases between.

The chain is built from TRBV11-2 and TRBJ1-4, with 7 bases fitting TRBD1. Germline CDR1 is SGHAT and CDR2 is FQNNGV. With 3 bases clipped from V and 8 bases from J, the junction kept 9 bases outside the gene matches. This CDR3 is built from 15 residues. CDR3 nucleotides: TGTGCCAGCAGCTTCCACGGGACAGTAGGGGAAAAACTGTTTTTT. It translates to CASSFHGTVGEKLFF.

The CDR3 sequence is CASSNEGWGELFF. The CDR3 DNA reads as TGTGCCAGTAGTAACGAGGGTTGGGGGGAGCTGTTTTTT. This rearrangement joins TRBV19 to TRBJ2-2, with a tentative D call TRBD2 (5 bases). The germline V gene has CDR1 LNHDA and CDR2 SQIVND (reference sequence). The CDR3 totals 13 residues. Trimming pared 4 bases from V and 8 bases from J, leaving 11 bases between.

This chain connects TRBV6-1 to TRBJ2-7; 8 bases agree with TRBD1. The CDR3 length is 13 residues. Germline V lookup: CDR1 MNHNS, CDR2 SASEGT. J was trimmed by 4 bases and V by 5 bases; bases with no gene match: 4. The CDR3 protein is CASSMNRGYEQYF. As DNA, the CDR3 is TGTGCCAGCAGTATGAACAGGGGGTACGAGCAGTACTTC.

The chain's CDR3 is CASKVSGNTIYF. The CDR3 region has the DNA TGTGCCAGCAAAGTCTCTGGAAACACCATATATTTT. This chain connects TRBV11-2 to TRBJ1-3; no clear D. CDR1 is SGHAT and CDR2 is FQNNGV in the germline V gene. The CDR3 is 12 residues long. V dropped 7 bases and J dropped 0 bases, with 4 bases sitting between them. The whole variable domain, filled in from reference TRBV11-2 and TRBJ1-3, reads EAGVAQSPRYKIIEKRQSVAFWCNPISGHATLYWYQQILGQGPKLLIQFQNNGVVDDSQLPKDRFSAERLKGVDSTLKIQPAKLEDSAVYLCASKVSGNTIYFGEGSWLTVV.

V and J are TRBV4-1 and TRBJ1-4; D remains ambiguous. Trimming removed 5 bases at V and 0 bases at J, with 10 bases between. This CDR3 region has 15 residues. From germline, CDR1 is MGHRA and CDR2 YSYEKL. CDR3 region: CASSKPGATNEKLFF. Written as DNA, the CDR3 is TGCGCCAGCAGCAAACCCGGGGCAACTAATGAAAAACTGTTTTTT.

This sequence joins TRBV6-5 and TRBJ2-7, with D tentatively TRBD1 (6 bases). Germline CDR1 reads MNHEY; CDR2 reads SVGAGI. CDR3 length equals 16 residues. V gave up 4 bases and J gave up 2 bases, with 18 bases separating them. This chain's CDR3 is CASSFAQGIRTYEQYF. The CDR3 region has the DNA TGTGCCAGCAGTTTTGCACAGGGAATTAGGACCTACGAGCAGTACTTC.

The J gene is TRBJ1-4, the V gene TRBV21-1. TRBV21-1 is recorded as a pseudogene. This CDR3 has 15 amino acids. The CDR3 is CASSKDKGLEVKLFF. CDR3 DNA: TGTGCCAGCAGCAAAGATAAGGGCTTGGAGGTAAAACTGTTTTTT.